The clone carrying this TCR beta chain is a singleton in its sample. Its antigen remains unidentified. V lost 0 bases, J lost 3 bases, and 2 bases stayed unmatched. Germline lookup yields CDR1 SGHNT and CDR2 YYREEE (reference sequence). This CDR3 contains 14 residues. This entry belongs to a study of long-term antiretroviral therapy in people with HIV. Study-wide background: Samples from the earliest time points predate the 2015 immediate-ART recommendation by about a decade. Study conclusions and caveats: Following ART, diversity rose but still fell short of transplant donor controls. Versus controls, repertoires in people with HIV had narrower CDR3 length ranges.

Sequencing used immunoSEQ v3.0 at survey level. Each sample had sequencing targeting 40,000-50,000 T-cell genomes. Measured with immunoSEQ multiplex PCR; TCRdb has only the in-frame clones, and not every one. The data contain approximately 29,000 clones, about 93% of them singletons. The gene calls are TRBV5-4 and TRBJ2-7, with 8 bases identical to TRBD2. Material: unsorted PBMCs, obtained 6.2 years after starting antiretroviral therapy. This clonotype originated in a man aged 35 to 55 with HIV. CDR3 amino acids: CASSLAGGVYEQYF. The CDR3 nucleotides read TGTGCCAGCAGCTTGGCGGGAGGGGTCTACGAGCAGTACTTC.